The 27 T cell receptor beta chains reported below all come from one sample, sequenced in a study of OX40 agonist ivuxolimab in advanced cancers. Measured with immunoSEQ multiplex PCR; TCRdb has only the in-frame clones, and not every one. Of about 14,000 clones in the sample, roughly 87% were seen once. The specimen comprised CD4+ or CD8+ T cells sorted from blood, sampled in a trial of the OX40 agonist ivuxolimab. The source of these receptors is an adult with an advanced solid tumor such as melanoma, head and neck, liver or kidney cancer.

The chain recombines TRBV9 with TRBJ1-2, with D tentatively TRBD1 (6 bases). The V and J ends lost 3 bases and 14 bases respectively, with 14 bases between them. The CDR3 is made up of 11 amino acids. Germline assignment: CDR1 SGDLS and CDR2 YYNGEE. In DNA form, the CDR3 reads TGTGCCAGCAGCGAAAACAGGGCGTCAACCTTC. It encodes CASSENRASTF.

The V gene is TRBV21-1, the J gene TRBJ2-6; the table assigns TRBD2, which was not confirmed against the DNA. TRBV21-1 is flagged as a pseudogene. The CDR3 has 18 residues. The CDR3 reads CASSKDEGLLSGANVLTF. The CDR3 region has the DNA TGTGCCAGCAGCAAAGATGAGGGACTCCTCTCTGGGGCCAACGTCCTGACTTTC.

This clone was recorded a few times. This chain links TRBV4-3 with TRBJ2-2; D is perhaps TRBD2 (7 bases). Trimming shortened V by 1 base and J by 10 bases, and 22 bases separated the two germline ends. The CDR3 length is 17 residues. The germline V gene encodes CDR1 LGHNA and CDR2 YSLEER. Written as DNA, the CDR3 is TGCGCCAGCAGCCAAGGGGGGCTCGGCGGGGGAGGGGAGGAGCTGTTTTTT. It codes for CASSQGGLGGGGEELFF.

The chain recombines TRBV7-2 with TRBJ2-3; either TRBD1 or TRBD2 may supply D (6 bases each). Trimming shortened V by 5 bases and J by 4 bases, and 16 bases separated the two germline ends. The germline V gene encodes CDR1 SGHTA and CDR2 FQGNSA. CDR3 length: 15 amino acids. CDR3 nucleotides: TGTGCCAGCAGCCCGGACAGTGGAGGGGCAGATACGCAGTATTTT. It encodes CASSPDSGGADTQYF.

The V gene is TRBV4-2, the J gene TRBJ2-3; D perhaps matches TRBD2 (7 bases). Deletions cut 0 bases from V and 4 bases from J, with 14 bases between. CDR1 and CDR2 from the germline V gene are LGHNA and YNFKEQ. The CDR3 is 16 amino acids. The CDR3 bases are TGTGCCAGCAGCCAAGATATGGGGGGGGGCGCAGATACGCAGTATTTT. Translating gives CASSQDMGGGADTQYF.

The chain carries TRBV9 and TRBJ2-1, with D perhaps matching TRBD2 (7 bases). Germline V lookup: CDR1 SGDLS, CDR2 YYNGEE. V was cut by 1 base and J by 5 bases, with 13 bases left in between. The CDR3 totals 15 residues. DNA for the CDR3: TGTGCCAGCAGCGTATGGGGGGGCCAAAACAATGAGCAGTTCTTC. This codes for CASSVWGGQNNEQFF.

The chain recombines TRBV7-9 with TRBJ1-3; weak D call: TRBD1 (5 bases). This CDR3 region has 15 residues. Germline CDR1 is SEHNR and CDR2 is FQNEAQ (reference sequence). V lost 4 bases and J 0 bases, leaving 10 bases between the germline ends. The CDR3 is CASSSPGTSGNTIYF. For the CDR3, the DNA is TGTGCCAGCAGCTCCCCCGGGACCTCTGGAAACACCATATATTTT.

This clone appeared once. The CDR3 DNA is TGTGCCAGCTCACCGCTGCCCGGGACAGGGGACGGCTACACCTTC. This encodes CASSPLPGTGDGYTF. The chain uses TRBV18 and TRBJ1-2; 10 bases align to TRBD1. The J segment lost 8 bases and the V segment lost 3 bases, leaving 9 bases of the junction unmatched. The length of the CDR3 is 15 residues. Per germline, CDR1 KGHSH and CDR2 LQKENI.

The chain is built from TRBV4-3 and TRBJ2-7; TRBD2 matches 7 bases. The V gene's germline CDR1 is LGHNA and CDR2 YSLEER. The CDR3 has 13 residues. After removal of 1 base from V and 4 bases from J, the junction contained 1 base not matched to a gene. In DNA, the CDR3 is TGCGCCAGCAGCCAAGGCGGGGGTTACGAGCAGTACTTC. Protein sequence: CASSQGGGYEQYF.

CDR3 sequence (DNA): TGTGCCAGCAGCTTTGGGGCCAGGGTCCGGGAGACCCAGTACTTC. Amino acids: CASSFGARVRETQYF. V usage is TRBV7-9 and J usage is TRBJ2-5; tentative D call: TRBD1 (5 bases). Deletions cut 3 bases from V and 5 bases from J, with 16 bases between. Germline CDR1 reads SEHNR; CDR2 reads FQNEAQ (reference sequence). This CDR3 is built from 15 residues. Based on the CDR3 plus reference TRBV7-9 and TRBJ2-5, the full variable domain is DTGVSQNPRHKITKRGQNVTFRCDPISEHNRLYWYRQTLGQGPEFLTYFQNEAQLEKSRLLSDRFSAERPKGSFSTLEIQRTEQGDSAMYLCASSFGARVRETQYFGPGTRLLVL.

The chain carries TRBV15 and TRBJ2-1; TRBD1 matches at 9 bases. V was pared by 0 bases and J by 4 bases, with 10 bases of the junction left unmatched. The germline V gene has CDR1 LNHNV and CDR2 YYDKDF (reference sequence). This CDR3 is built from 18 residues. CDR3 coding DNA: TGTGCCACCAGCAGAGATGAAGAATGGACAGGGGAATACAATGAGCAGTTCTTC. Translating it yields CATSRDEEWTGEYNEQFF.

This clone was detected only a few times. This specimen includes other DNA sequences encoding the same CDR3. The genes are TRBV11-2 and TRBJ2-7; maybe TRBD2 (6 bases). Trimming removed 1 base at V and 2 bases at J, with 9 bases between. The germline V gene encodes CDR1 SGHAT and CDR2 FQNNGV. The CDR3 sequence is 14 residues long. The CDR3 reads CASSLGGNTYEQYF. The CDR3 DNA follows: TGTGCCAGCAGCTTAGGCGGGAATACCTACGAGCAGTACTTC. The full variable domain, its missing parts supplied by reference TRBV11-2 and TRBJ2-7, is EAGVAQSPRYKIIEKRQSVAFWCNPISGHATLYWYQQILGQGPKLLIQFQNNGVVDDSQLPKDRFSAERLKGVDSTLKIQPAKLEDSAVYLCASSLGGNTYEQYFGPGTRLTVT.

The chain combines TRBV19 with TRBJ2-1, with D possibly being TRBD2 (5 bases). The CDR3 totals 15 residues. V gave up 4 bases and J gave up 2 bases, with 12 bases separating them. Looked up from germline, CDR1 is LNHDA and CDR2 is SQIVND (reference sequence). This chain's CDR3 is CASSTEEAAYNEQFF. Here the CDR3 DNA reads TGTGCCAGTAGTACAGAGGAGGCCGCCTACAATGAGCAGTTCTTC. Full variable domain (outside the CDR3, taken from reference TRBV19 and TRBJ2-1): DGGITQSPKYLFRKEGQNVTLSCEQNLNHDAMYWYRQDPGQGLRLIYYSQIVNDFQKGDIAEGYSVSREKKESFPLTVTSAQKNPTAFYLCASSTEEAAYNEQFFGPGTRLTVL.

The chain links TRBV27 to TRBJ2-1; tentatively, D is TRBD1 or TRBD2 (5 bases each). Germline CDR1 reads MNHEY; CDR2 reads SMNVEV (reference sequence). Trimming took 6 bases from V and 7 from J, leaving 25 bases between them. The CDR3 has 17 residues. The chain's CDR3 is CASSLIRGRTRGNEQFF. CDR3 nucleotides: TGTGCCAGCAGCTTAATTCGGGGCCGTACTAGAGGGAATGAGCAGTTCTTC.

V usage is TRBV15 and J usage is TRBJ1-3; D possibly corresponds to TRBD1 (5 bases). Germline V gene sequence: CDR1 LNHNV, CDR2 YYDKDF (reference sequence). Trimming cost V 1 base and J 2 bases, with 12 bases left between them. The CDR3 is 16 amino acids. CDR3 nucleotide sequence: TGTGCCACCAGCAGAGGTACCGAGGGGCCTGGAAACACCATATATTTT. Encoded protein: CATSRGTEGPGNTIYF.

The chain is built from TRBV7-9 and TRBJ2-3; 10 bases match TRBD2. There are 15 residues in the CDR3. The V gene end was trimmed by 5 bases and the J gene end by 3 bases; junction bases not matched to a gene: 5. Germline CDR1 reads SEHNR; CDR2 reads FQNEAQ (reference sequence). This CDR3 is CASSPDSGGTDTQYF. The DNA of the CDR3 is TGTGCCAGCAGCCCTGATAGCGGGGGGACAGATACGCAGTATTTT.

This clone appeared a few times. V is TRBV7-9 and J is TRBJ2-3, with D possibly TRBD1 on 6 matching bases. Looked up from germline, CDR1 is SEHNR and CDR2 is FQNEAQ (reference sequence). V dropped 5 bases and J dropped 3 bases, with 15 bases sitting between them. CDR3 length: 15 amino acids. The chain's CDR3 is CASSHPGHQTDTQYF. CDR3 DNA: TGTGCCAGCAGCCATCCGGGACACCAAACAGATACGCAGTATTTT.

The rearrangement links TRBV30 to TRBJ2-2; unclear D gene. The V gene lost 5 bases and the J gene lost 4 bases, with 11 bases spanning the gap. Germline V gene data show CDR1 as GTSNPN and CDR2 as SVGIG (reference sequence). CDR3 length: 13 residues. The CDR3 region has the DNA TGTGCCTGGGTGGCAGCTTTCACCGGGGAGCTGTTTTTT. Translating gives CAWVAAFTGELFF.

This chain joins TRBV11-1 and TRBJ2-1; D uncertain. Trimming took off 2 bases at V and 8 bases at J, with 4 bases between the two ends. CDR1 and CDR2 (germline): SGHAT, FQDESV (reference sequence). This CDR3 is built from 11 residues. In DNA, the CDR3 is TGTGCCAGCAGCTTAATGGATGAGCAGTTCTTC. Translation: CASSLMDEQFF.

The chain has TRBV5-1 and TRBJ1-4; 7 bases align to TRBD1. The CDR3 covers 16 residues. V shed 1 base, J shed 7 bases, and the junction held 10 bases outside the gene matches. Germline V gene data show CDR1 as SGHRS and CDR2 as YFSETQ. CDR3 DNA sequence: TGCGCCAGCAGCTTGAAAGGGACAGCCTTTGGTGAAAAACTGTTTTTT. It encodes CASSLKGTAFGEKLFF.

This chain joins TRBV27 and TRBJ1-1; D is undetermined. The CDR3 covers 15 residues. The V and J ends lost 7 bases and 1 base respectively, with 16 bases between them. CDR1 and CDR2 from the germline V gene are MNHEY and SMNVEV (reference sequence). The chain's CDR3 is CASTSLGGRNTEAFF. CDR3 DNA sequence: TGTGCCAGCACCTCACTGGGAGGCCGGAACACTGAAGCTTTCTTT.

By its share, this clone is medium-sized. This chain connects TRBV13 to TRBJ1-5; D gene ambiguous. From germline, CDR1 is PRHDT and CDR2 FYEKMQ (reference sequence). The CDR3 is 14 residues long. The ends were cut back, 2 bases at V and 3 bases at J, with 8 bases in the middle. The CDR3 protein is CASSLPGPNQPQHF. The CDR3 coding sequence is TGTGCCAGCAGCTTACCGGGTCCCAATCAGCCCCAGCATTTT.

In DNA, the CDR3 is TGTGCCAGCAGCGACAGACAGGGTACCGTTGCAAACACTGAAGCTTTCTTT. Translation: CASSDRQGTVANTEAFF. The chain combines TRBV9 with TRBJ1-1, with 7 bases lining up with TRBD1. The junction had 13 bases not matched to a gene; V was cut back by 3 bases and J by 2 bases. CDR3 size: 17 residues. The germline gives CDR1 SGDLS, CDR2 YYNGEE.

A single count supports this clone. The CDR3 region is CASSLSPNTGELFF. The CDR3 DNA is TGTGCCAGCAGCTTGAGCCCGAACACCGGGGAGCTGTTTTTT. The chain employs TRBV5-6 and TRBJ2-2; D is unclear. Germline V CDR1 and CDR2: SGHDT, YYEEEE. Trimming removed 1 base from V and 0 bases from J, with 4 bases in between. The CDR3 length is 14 residues.

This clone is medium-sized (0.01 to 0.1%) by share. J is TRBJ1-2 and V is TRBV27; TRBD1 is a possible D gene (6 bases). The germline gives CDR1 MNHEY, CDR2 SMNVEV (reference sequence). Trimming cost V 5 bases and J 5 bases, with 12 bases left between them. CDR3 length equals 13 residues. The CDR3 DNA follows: TGTGCCAGCAGTGCAGGGGCGCTTTATGGCTACACCTTC. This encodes CASSAGALYGYTF.

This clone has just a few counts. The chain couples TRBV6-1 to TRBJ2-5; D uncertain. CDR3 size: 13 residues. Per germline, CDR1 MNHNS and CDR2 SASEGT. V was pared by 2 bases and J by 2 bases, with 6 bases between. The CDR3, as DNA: TGTGCCAGCAGTGAATTAATGCAAGAGACCCAGTACTTC. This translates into CASSELMQETQYF.

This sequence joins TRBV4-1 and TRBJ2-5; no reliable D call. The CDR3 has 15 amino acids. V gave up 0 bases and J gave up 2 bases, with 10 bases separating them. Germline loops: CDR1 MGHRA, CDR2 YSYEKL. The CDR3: CASSQDSGDQETQYF. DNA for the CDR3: TGCGCCAGCAGCCAAGATTCCGGAGATCAAGAGACCCAGTACTTC.